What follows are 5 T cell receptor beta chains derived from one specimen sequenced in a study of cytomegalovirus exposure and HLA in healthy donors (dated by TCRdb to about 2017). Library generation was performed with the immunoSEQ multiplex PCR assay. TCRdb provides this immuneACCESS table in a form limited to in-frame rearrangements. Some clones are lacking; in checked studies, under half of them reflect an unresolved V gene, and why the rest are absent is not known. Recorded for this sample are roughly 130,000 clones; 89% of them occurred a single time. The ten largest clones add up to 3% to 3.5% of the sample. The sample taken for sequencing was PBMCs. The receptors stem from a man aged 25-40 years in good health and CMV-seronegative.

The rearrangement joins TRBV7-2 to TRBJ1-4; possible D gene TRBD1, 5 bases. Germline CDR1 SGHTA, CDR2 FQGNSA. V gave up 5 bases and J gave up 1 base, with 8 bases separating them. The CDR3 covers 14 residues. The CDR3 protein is CASSNRLTNEKLFF. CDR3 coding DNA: TGTGCCAGCAGCAACAGGTTAACTAATGAAAAACTGTTTTTT.

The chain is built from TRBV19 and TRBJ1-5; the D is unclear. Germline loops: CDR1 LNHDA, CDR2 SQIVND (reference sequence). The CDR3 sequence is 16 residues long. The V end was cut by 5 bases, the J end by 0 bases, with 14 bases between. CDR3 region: CASSPPPQNSNQPQHF. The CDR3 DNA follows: TGTGCCAGTAGTCCTCCCCCACAGAATAGCAATCAGCCCCAGCATTTT. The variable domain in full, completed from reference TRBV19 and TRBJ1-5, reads DGGITQSPKYLFRKEGQNVTLSCEQNLNHDAMYWYRQDPGQGLRLIYYSQIVNDFQKGDIAEGYSVSREKKESFPLTVTSAQKNPTAFYLCASSPPPQNSNQPQHFGDGTRLSIL.

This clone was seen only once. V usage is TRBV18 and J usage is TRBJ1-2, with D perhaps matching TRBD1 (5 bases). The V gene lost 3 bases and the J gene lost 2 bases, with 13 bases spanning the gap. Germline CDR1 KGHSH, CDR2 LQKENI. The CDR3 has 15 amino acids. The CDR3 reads CASSPYADMNYGYTF. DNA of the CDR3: TGTGCCAGCTCACCCTACGCGGACATGAACTATGGCTACACCTTC.

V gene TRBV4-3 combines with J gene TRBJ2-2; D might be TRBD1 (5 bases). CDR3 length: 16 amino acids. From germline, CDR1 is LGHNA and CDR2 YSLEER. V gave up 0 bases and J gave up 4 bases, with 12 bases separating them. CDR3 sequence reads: CASSQDRQGSTGELFF. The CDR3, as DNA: TGCGCCAGCAGCCAAGATCGCCAGGGAAGCACCGGGGAGCTGTTTTTT.

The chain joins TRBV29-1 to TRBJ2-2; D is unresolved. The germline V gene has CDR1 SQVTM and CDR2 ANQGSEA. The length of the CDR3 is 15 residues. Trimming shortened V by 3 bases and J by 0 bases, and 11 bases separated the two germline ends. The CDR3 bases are TGCAGCGTTGAGTCGGCAGGCTCGAACACCGGGGAGCTGTTTTTT. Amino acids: CSVESAGSNTGELFF.